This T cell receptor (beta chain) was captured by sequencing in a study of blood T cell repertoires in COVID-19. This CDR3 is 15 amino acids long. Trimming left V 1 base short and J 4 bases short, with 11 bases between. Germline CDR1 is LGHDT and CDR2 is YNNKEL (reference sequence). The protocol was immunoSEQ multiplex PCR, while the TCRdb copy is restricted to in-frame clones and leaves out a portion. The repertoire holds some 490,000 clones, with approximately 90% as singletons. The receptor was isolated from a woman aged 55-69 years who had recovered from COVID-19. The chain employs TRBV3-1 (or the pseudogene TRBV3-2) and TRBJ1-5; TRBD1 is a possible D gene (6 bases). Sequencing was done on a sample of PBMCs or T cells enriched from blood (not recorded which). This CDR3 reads CASSQAGTKNQPQHF. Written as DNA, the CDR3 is TGTGCCAGCAGCCAAGCCGGGACAAAGAATCAGCCCCAGCATTTT.